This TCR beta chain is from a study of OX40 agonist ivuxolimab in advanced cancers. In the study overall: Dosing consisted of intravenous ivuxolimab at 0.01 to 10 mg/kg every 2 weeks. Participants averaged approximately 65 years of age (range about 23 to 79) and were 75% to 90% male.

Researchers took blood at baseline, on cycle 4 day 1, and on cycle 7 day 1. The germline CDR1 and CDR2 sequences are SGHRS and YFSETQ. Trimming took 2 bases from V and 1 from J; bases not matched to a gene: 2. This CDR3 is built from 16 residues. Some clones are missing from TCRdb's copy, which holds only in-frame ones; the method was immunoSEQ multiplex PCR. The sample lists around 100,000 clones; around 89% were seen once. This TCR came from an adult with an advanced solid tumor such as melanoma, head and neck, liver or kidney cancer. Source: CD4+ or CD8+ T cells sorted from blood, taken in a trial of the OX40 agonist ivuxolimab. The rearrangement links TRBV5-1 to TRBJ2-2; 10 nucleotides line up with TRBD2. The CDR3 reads CASSLWTSGNTGELFF. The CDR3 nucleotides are TGCGCCAGCAGCTTATGGACTAGCGGGAACACCGGGGAGCTGTTTTTT.